Sequencing of this T cell receptor beta chain was carried out in a study of T cell responses to AZD1222 COVID-19 vaccine. Background on the study: Doses given second, at about 4 or about 12 weeks, were pooled.

TCRdb's copy holds only in-frame clones and misses some; the assay was immunoSEQ multiplex PCR. The sample shows around 130,000 clones, 88% of them seen only once. Notes on the study in general: Repertoires were collected only later (after the peak T cell response had occurred). Spike-specific TCR breadth rose after two AZD1222 doses, and depth rose as well. Females outnumbered males among donors, who were mostly white British; clonal diversity was possibly underestimated.

Germline values: CDR1 SQVTM, CDR2 ANQGSEA. The CDR3 consists of 12 residues. Trimming cost V 6 bases and J 0 bases, with 6 bases left between them. Comments on this clone: Its antigen is still unknown.

The sequencing here drew on peripheral blood, taken on day 0 of AZD1222 vaccination. This chain uses TRBV29-1 with TRBJ2-1; D is unresolved. The TCR sequence derives from an adult in good health. The CDR3 loop reads CSVERSYNEQFF. The CDR3, as DNA: TGCAGCGTAGAGCGCTCCTACAATGAGCAGTTCTTC.